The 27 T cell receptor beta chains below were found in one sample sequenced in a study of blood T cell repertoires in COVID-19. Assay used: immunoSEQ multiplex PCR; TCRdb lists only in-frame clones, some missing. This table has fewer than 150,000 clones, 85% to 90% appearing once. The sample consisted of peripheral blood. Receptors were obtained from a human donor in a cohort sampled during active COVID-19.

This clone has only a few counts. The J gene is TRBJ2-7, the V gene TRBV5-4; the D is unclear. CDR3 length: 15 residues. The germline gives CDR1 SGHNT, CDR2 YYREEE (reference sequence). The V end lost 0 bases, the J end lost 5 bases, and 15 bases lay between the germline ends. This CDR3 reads CASSLGRVDVDEQYF. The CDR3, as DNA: TGTGCCAGCAGCTTGGGACGGGTAGATGTCGACGAGCAGTACTTC.

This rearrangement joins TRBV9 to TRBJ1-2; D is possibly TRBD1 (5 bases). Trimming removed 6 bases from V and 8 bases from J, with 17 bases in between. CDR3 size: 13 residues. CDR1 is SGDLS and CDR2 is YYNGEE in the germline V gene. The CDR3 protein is CASTPGGGFGYTF. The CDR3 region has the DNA TGTGCCAGCACCCCCGGGGGAGGGTTCGGCTACACCTTC.

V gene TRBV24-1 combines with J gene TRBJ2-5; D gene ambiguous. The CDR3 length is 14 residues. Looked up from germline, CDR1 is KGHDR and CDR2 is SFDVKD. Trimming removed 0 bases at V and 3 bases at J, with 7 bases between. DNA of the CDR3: TGTGCCACCAGTGATTTGTACAGTAAAGAGACCCAGTACTTC. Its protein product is CATSDLYSKETQYF.

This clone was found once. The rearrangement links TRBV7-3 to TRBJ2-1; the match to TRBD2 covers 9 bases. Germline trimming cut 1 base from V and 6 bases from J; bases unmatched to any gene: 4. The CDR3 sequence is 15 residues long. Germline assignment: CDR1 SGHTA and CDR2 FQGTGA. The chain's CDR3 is CASSLISGGLNEQFF. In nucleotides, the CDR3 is TGTGCCAGCAGCTTAATAAGCGGGGGGCTCAATGAGCAGTTCTTC.

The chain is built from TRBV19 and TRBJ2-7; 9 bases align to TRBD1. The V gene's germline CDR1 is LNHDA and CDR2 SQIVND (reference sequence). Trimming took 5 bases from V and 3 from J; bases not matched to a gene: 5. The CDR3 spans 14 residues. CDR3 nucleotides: TGTGCCAGTAGTCCCCTGGACAGGGGCTACGAGCAGTACTTC. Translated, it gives CASSPLDRGYEQYF.

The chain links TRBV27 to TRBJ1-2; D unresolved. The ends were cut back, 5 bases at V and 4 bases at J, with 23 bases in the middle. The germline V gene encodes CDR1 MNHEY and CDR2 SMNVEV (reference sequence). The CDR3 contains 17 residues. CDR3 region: CASSALSLAQSAYGYTF. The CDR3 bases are TGTGCCAGCAGTGCCCTCTCCCTAGCCCAATCGGCCTATGGCTACACCTTC.

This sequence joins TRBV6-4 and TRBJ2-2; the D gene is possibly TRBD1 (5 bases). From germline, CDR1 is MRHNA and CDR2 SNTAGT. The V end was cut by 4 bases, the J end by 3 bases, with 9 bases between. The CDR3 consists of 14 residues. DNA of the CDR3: TGTGCCAGCAGTGTACAGGTGGACACCGGGGAGCTGTTTTTT. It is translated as CASSVQVDTGELFF.

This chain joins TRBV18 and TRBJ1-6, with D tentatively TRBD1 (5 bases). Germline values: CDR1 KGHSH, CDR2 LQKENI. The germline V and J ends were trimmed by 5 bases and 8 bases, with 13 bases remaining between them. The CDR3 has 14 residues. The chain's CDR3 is CASSVDGGDSPLHF. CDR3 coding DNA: TGTGCCAGCTCAGTCGATGGAGGGGATTCACCCCTCCACTTT.

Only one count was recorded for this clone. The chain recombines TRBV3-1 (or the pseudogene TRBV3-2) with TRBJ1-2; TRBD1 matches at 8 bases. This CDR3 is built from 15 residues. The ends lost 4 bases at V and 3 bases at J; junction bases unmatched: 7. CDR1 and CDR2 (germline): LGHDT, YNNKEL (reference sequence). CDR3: CASSRPGQAYYGYTF. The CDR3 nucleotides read TGTGCCAGCAGCCGTCCGGGACAGGCCTACTATGGCTACACCTTC.

CDR3 coding DNA: TGTGCCAGCAGCCCGGACTACAATAGTATGAACACTGAAGCTTTCTTT. Its protein is CASSPDYNSMNTEAFF. The chain uses TRBV7-2 and TRBJ1-1; D unresolved. The germline CDR1 and CDR2 sequences are SGHTA and FQGNSA. There are 16 residues in the CDR3. V gave up 5 bases and J gave up 0 bases, with 16 bases separating them.

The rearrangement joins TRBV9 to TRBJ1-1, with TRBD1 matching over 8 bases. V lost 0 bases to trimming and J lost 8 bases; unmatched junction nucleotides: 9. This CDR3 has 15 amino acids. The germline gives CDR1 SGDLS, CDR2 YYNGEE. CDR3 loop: CASSVGWTGQREAFF. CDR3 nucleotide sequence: TGTGCCAGCAGCGTAGGGTGGACAGGGCAGAGGGAAGCTTTCTTT.

The DNA for the CDR3 is TGTGCCAGCAGCTTAGGGCACTATTCGAACACTGAAGCTTTCTTT. Translation gives CASSLGHYSNTEAFF. The chain has TRBV7-9 and TRBJ1-1; no definite D call. Per the germline V gene, CDR1 is SEHNR and CDR2 is FQNEAQ (reference sequence). The CDR3 extends over 15 amino acids. V was clipped by 1 base and J by 1 base, with 10 bases between them.

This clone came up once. The CDR3 DNA sequence: TGTGCCAGCAGCCAAGAGGGACAGGGGGATGGCTACACCTTC. It codes for CASSQEGQGDGYTF. This chain connects TRBV4-2 to TRBJ1-2, with 11 bases lining up with TRBD1. V dropped 0 bases and J dropped 6; count of bases not matched to a gene: 0. There are 14 residues in the CDR3. Germline CDR1 is LGHNA and CDR2 is YNFKEQ.

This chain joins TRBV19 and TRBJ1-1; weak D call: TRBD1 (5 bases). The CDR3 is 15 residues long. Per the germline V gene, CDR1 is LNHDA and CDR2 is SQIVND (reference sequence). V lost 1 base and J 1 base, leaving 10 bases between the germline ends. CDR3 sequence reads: CASSIAGGRNTEAFF. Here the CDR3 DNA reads TGTGCCAGTAGTATAGCCGGGGGTCGGAACACTGAAGCTTTCTTT.

The CDR3 coding sequence is TGTGCCAGCAGCGGAGCGGGACAGGGATACACTGAAGCTTTCTTT. Translation gives CASSGAGQGYTEAFF. The J gene is TRBJ1-1, the V gene TRBV7-9; 9 bases are shared with TRBD1. This CDR3 has 15 residues. Per the germline V gene, CDR1 is SEHNR and CDR2 is FQNEAQ (reference sequence). Unmatched junction bases numbered 7, after V lost 5 bases and J lost 3 bases.

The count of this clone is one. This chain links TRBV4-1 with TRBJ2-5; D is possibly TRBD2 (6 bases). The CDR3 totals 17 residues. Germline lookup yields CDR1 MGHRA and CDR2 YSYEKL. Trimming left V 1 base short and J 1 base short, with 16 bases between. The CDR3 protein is CASSQGRGGTLQETQYF. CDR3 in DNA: TGCGCCAGCAGCCAAGGGCGGGGTGGGACTCTCCAAGAGACCCAGTACTTC.

The CDR3 here is CASSPASGRQETQYF. The CDR3 nucleotides are TGTGCCAGCTCACCGGCCAGCGGGAGGCAGGAGACCCAGTACTTC. The V and J genes are TRBV18 and TRBJ2-5; TRBD2 matches at 9 bases. CDR3 length: 15 residues. Germline loops: CDR1 KGHSH, CDR2 LQKENI. J was trimmed by 5 bases and V by 3 bases; bases with no gene match: 7.

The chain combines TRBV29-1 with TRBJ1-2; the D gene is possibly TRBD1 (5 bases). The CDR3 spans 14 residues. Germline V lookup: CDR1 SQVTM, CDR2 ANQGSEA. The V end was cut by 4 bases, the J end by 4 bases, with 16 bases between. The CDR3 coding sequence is TGCAGCGTTGCATTGGACACGGTATCCTATGGCTACACCTTC. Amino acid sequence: CSVALDTVSYGYTF. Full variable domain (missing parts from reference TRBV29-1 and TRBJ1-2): SAVISQKPSRDICQRGTSLTIQCQVDSQVTMMFWYRQQPGQSLTLIATANQGSEATYESGFVIDKFPISRPNLTFSTLTVSNMSPEDSSIYLCSVALDTVSYGYTFGSGTRLTVV.

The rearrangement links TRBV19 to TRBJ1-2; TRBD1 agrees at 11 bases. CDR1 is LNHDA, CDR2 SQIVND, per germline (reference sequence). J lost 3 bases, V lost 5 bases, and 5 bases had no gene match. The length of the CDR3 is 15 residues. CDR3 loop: CASSSGDRGYYGYTF. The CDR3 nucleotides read TGTGCCAGTAGTTCCGGGGACAGGGGGTACTATGGCTACACCTTC.

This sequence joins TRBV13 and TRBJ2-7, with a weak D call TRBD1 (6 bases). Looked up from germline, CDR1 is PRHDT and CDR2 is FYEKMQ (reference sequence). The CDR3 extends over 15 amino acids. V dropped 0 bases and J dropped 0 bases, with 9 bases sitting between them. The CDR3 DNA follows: TGTGCCAGCAGCTTAGGGACAGGAACCTCCTACGAGCAGTACTTC. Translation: CASSLGTGTSYEQYF.

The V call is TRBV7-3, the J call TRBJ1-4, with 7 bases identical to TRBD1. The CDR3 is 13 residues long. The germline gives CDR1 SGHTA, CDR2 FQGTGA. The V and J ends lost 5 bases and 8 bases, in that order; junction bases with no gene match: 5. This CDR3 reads CASSLTRGEKLFF. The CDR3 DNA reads TGTGCCAGCAGCCTTACCAGGGGGGAAAAACTGTTTTTT.

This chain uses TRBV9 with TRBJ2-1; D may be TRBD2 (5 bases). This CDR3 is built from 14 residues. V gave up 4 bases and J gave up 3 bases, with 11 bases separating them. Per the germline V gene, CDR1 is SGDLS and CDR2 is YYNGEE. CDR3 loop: CASSKGLNYNEQFF. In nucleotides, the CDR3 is TGTGCCAGCAGCAAAGGACTCAACTACAATGAGCAGTTCTTC. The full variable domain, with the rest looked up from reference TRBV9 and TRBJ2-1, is DSGVTQTPKHLITATGQRVTLRCSPRSGDLSVYWYQQSLDQGLQFLIQYYNGEERAKGNILERFSAQQFPDLHSELNLSSLELGDSALYFCASSKGLNYNEQFFGPGTRLTVL.

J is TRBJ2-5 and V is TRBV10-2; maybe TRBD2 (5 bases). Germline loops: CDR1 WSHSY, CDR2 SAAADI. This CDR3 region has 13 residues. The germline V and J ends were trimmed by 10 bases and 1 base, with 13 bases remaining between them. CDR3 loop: CATSARGQETQYF. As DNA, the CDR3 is TGCGCCACCTCAGCTCGGGGCCAAGAGACCCAGTACTTC.

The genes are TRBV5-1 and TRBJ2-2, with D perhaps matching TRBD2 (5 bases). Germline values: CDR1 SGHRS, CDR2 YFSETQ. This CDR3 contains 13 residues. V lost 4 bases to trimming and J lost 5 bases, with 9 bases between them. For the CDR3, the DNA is TGCGCCAGCAGCCGGACTTCGACCGGGGAGCTGTTTTTT. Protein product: CASSRTSTGELFF. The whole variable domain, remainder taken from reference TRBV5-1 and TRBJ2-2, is KAGVTQTPRYLIKTRGQQVTLSCSPISGHRSVSWYQQTPGQGLQFLFEYFSETQRNKGNFPGRFSGRQFSNSRSEMNVSTLELGDSALYLCASSRTSTGELFFGEGSRLTVL.

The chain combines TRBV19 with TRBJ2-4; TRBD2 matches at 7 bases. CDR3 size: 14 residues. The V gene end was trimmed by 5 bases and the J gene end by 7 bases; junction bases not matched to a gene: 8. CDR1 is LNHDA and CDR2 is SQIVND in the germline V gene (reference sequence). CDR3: CASSRGLGGNIQYF. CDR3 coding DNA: TGTGCCAGTAGTCGAGGACTGGGGGGGAACATTCAGTACTTC.

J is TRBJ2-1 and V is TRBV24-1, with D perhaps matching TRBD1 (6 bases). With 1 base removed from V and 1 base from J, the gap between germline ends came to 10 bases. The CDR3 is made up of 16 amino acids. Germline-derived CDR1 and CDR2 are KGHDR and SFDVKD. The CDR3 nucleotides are TGTGCCACCAGTGATTTAGACAGGCCTTCCTACAATGAGCAGTTCTTC. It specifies CATSDLDRPSYNEQFF.

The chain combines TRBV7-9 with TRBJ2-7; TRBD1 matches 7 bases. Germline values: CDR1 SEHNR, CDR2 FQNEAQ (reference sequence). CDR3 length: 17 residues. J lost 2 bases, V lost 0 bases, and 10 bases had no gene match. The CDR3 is CASSLALGDRVPYEQYF. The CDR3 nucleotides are TGTGCCAGCAGCTTAGCGCTAGGAGACAGGGTTCCCTACGAGCAGTACTTC.